This T cell receptor (beta chain) was sequenced for a study of vaccination and CD4 T cells after COVID-19. Findings of the study overall: Convalescent patients' vaccine-specific clones were spike mono-reactive in 304 of 307 cases.

Germline values: CDR1 MRHNA, CDR2 SNTAGT. CDR3 length: 14 residues. V shed 6 bases and J shed 2 bases, with 12 bases lying between them. Worth noting for this clonotype: Its antigen is not known.

Oncomine TCR Beta short-read sequencing was applied to DNA from cultured CD4+ T cells. TCRdb ran MiXCR on the PCR reads and lists one entry per CDR3 protein. The table lists roughly 7,600 distinct CDR3 sequences, around 66% of them singletons. Regarding treatment: roughly ten-day PBMC culture with coronavirus spike peptide pools or control peptides (ViraFEST assay). The specimen was cultured CD4+ T cells from blood, collected after SARS-CoV-2 vaccination. This clonotype was sampled from a human donor with COVID-19. This rearrangement joins TRBV6-4 to TRBJ2-3; the D call may be TRBD1 or TRBD2 (5 bases each). CDR3 loop: CASSLGDLTDTQYF. For the CDR3, the DNA is TGTGCCAGCAGCCTGGGGGATCTCACAGATACGCAGTATTTT.